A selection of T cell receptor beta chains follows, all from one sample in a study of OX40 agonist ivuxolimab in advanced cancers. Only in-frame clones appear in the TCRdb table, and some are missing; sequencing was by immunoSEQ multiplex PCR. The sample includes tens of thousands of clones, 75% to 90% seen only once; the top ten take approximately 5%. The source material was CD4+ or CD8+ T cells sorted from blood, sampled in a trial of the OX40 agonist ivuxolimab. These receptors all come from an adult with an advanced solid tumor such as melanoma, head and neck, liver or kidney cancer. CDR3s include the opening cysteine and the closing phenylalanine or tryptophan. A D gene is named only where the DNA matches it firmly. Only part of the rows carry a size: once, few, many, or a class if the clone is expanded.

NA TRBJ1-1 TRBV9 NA CASSPGRNTEAFF TGTGCCAGCAGCCCAGGGCGGAACACTGAAGCTTTCTTT
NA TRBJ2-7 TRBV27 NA CASSLLGGPSYEQYF TGTGCCAGCAGTTTATTGGGGGGGCCCTCCTACGAGCAGTACTTC
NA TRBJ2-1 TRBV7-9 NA CASSLLSGDEQFF TGTGCCAGCAGCTTGCTCTCGGGCGATGAGCAGTTCTTC
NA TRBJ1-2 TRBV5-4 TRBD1 CASSFRDRGRYGYTF TGTGCCAGCAGCTTCCGGGACAGGGGACGCTATGGCTACACCTTC
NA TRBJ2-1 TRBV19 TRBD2 CASSIGFGGLHNEQFF TGTGCCAGTAGTATAGGGTTCGGGGGACTACACAATGAGCAGTTCTTC
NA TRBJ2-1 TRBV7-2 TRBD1 CASTLTGNEQFF TGTGCCAGCACCTTGACAGGGAATGAGCAGTTCTTC
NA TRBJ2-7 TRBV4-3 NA CASSQSQTAYEQYF TGCGCCAGCAGCCAAAGTCAGACAGCATACGAGCAGTACTTC
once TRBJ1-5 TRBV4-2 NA CASSPRLNQPQHF TGTGCCAGCAGCCCAAGGCTCAATCAGCCCCAGCATTTT
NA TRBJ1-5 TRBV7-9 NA CASRVGVRNQGNQPQHF TGTGCCAGCAGGGTGGGAGTGAGGAATCAGGGCAATCAGCCCCAGCATTTT
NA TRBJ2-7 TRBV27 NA CASSNWRGPYEQYF TGTGCCAGCAGCAACTGGAGGGGGCCTTACGAGCAGTACTTC
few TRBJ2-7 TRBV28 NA CASNGLSNVIF TGTGCCAGCAACGGACTCTCGAACGTAATATTC
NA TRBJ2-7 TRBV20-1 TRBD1 CSADRGNEQYF TGCAGTGCCGACAGGGGTAACGAGCAGTACTTC
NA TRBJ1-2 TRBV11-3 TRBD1 CASSLAGRGYYGYTF TGTGCCAGCAGCTTAGCCGGCAGGGGGTACTATGGCTACACCTTC
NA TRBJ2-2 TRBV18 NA CASSPSQRTVNTGELFF TGTGCCAGCTCACCTTCACAGAGGACTGTAAACACCGGGGAGCTGTTTTTT
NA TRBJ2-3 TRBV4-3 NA CASSQEGGDTQYF TGCGCCAGCAGCCAAGAGGGCGGTGATACGCAGTATTTT
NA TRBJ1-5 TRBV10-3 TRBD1 CATTGDLNQPQHF TGTGCCACCACAGGGGACCTCAATCAGCCCCAGCATTTT
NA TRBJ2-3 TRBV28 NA CASTRPQGSTDTQYF TGTGCCAGCACCCGACCCCAGGGTAGCACAGATACGCAGTATTTT
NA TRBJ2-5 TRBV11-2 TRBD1 CASSRDRASQYF TGTGCCAGCAGCAGGGACAGGGCTTCCCAGTACTTC
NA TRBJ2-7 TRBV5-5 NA CASSLSALEIYEQYF TGTGCCAGCAGCTTGTCTGCGTTGGAGATCTACGAGCAGTACTTC
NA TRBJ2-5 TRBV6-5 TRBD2 CASSRGLAGKETQYF TGTGCCAGCAGTAGAGGACTAGCGGGAAAAGAGACCCAGTACTTC
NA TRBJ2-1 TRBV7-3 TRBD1 CASSFRAQTGMFNEQFF TGTGCCAGCAGCTTTCGCGCTCAGACAGGGATGTTCAATGAGCAGTTCTTC
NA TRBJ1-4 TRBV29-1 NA CSVLYGKLFF TGCAGCGTTCTATATGGGAAACTGTTTTTT
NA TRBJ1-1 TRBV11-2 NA CASSLRQVYLNTEAFF TGTGCCAGCAGCTTGAGACAGGTGTATCTGAACACTGAAGCTTTCTTT
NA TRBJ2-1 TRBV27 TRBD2 CASSLSGRAWFSNEQFF TGTGCCAGCAGTCTTAGCGGGAGGGCCTGGTTCAGTAATGAGCAGTTCTTC
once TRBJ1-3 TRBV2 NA CASRAGTGNTIYF TGTGCCAGCAGGGCAGGGACTGGAAACACCATATATTTT
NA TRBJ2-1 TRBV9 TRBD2 CASSVGSGSSYNEQFF TGTGCCAGCAGCGTAGGGAGCGGGAGCTCCTACAATGAGCAGTTCTTC
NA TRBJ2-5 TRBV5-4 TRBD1 CASSPDRGRKETQYF TGTGCCAGCAGCCCAGACAGGGGGCGGAAAGAGACCCAGTACTTC
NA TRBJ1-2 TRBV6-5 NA CASSYSRTFLGGYTF TGTGCCAGCAGTTACTCTAGGACATTCCTCGGCGGCTACACCTTC
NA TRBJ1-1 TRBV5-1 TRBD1 CASSLAGGVTEAFF TGCGCCAGCAGCTTGGCAGGGGGCGTCACTGAAGCTTTCTTT
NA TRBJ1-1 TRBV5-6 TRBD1 CASSLRGTGGLRTEAFF TGTGCCAGCAGCCTTAGAGGGACAGGGGGCCTTCGGACTGAAGCTTTCTTT
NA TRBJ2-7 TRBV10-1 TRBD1 CASSGHRGEQYF TGCGCCAGCAGTGGGCACAGGGGGGAGCAGTACTTC
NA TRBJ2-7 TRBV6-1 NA CASRRAAYEQYF TGTGCCAGCAGGAGGGCCGCGTACGAGCAGTACTTC
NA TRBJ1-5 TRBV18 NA CASSPGRSNQPQHF TGTGCCAGCTCACCTGGACGGAGCAATCAGCCCCAGCATTTT
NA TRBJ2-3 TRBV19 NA CASSPLRAADTQYF TGTGCCAGTAGTCCGCTGCGGGCTGCAGATACGCAGTATTTT
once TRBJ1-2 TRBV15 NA CATSREGDLRYGYTF TGTGCCACCAGCAGAGAGGGCGACTTACGCTATGGCTACACCTTC
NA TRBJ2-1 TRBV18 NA CASSRGRALSYNEQFF TGTGCCAGCTCACGGGGGCGGGCCCTATCCTACAATGAGCAGTTCTTC
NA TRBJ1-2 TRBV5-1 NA CASSLTGLPYGYTF TGCGCCAGCAGCTTAACAGGCCTCCCCTATGGCTACACCTTC
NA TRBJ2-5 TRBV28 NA CASSFGRGETQYF TGTGCCAGCAGTTTCGGCAGGGGAGAGACCCAGTACTTC
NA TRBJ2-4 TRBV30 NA CACDRGRGAKNIQYF TGTGCCTGCGATAGGGGTAGAGGGGCCAAAAACATTCAGTACTTC
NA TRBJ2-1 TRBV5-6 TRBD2 CASSPVVSSGSYNEQFF TGTGCCAGCAGCCCAGTTGTGTCCAGCGGGAGTTACAATGAGCAGTTCTTC
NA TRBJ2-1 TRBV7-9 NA CASSPGGIRYNEQFF TGTGCCAGCAGCCCAGGCGGGATCCGCTACAATGAGCAGTTCTTC
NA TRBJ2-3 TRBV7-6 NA CASSLRSPLASSTDTQYF TGTGCCAGCAGCTTAAGGTCTCCCCTGGCGTCTAGCACAGATACGCAGTATTTT
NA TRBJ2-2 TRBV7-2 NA CASSPRTGASTGELFF TGTGCCAGCAGCCCCCGGACGGGGGCATCCACCGGGGAGCTGTTTTTT
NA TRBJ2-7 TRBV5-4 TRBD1 CASSADGTGGGYEQYF TGTGCCAGCAGTGCTGACGGGACAGGGGGAGGCTACGAGCAGTACTTC
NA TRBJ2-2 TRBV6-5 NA CASSYENTGELFF TGTGCCAGCAGTTATGAGAACACCGGGGAGCTGTTTTTT
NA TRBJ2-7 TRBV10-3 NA CASPDVWAVLPRWYEQYF TGTGCCTCTCCCGACGTGTGGGCCGTACTGCCGCGGTGGTACGAGCAGTACTTC
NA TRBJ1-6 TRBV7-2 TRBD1 CASSPQGTANSPLHF TGTGCCAGCAGCCCCCAAGGGACAGCTAATTCACCCCTCCACTTT
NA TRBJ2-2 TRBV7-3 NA CASSLATRGVGELFF TGTGCCAGCAGCTTAGCGACTAGAGGAGTCGGGGAGCTGTTTTTT
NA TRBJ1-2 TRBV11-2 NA CASSTGPLGYTF TGTGCCAGCAGCACGGGACCATTAGGCTACACCTTC
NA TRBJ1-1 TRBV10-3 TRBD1 CAIRLQDRGSAEAFF TGTGCCATCAGGCTACAGGACAGGGGAAGCGCTGAAGCTTTCTTT
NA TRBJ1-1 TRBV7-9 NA CASSLGMNTEAFF TGTGCCAGCAGCTTAGGCATGAACACTGAAGCTTTCTTT